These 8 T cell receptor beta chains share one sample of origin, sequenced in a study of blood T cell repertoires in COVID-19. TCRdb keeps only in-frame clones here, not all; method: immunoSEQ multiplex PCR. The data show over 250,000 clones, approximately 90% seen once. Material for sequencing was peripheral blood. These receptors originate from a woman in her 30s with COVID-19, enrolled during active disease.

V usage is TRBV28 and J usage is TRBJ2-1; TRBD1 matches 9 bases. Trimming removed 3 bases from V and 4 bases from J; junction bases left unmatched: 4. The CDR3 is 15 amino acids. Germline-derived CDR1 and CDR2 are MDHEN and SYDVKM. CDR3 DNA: TGTGCCAGCAGTTTGGGGACAGGGAGGTACAATGAGCAGTTCTTC. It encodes CASSLGTGRYNEQFF.

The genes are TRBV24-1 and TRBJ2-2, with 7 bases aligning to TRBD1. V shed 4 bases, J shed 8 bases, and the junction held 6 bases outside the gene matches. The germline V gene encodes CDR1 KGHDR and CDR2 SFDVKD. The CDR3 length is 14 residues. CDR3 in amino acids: CATSDSTGNGELFF. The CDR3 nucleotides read TGTGCCACCAGTGACTCGACAGGGAATGGGGAGCTGTTTTTT.

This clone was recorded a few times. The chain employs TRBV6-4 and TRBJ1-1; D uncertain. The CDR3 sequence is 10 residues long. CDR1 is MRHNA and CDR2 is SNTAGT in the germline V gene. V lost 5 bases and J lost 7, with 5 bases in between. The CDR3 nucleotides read TGTGCCAGCAGTAGACATGAAGCTTTCTTT. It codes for CASSRHEAFF.

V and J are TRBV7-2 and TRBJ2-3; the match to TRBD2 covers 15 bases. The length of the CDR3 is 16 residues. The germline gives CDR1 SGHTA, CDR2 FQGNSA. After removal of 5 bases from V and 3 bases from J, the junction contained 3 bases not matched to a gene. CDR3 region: CASSLGTSGRTDTQYF. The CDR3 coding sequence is TGTGCCAGCAGCCTCGGGACTAGCGGGAGGACAGATACGCAGTATTTT.

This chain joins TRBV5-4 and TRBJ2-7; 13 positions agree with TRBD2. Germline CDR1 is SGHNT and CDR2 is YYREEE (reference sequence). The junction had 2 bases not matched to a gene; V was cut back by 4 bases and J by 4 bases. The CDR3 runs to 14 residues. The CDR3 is CASSGGLAGYEQYF. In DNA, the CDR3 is TGTGCCAGCAGCGGGGGACTAGCGGGGTACGAGCAGTACTTC.

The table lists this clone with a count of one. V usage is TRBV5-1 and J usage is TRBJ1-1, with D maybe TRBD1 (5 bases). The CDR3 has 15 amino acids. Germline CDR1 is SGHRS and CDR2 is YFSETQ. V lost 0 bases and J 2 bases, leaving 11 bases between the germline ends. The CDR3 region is CASSLEGRGNTEAFF. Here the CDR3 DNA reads TGCGCCAGCAGCTTGGAGGGGAGGGGAAACACTGAAGCTTTCTTT.

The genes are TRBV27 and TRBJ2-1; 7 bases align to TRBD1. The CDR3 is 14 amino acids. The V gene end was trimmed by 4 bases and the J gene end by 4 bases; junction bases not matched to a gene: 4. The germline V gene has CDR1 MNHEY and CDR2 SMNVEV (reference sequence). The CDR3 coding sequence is TGTGCCAGCAGTTCCGGGACAGTATACAATGAGCAGTTCTTC. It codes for CASSSGTVYNEQFF.

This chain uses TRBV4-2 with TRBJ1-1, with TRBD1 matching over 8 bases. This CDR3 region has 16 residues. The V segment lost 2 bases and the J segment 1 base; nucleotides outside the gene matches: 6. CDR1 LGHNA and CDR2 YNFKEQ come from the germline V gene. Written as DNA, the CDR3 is TGTGCCAGCAGCCAACCCGGACAGGGAAGGAACACTGAAGCTTTCTTT. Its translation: CASSQPGQGRNTEAFF.